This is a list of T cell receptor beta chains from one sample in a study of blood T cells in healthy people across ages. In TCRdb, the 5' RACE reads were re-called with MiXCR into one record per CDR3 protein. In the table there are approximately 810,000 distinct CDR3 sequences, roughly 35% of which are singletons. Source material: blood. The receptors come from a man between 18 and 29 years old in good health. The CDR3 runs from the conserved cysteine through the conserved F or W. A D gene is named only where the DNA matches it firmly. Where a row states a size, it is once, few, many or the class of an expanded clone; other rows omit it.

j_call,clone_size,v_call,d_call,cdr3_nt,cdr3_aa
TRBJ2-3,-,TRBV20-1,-,TGCAGTGCTAGTTCGGTAGCGGCGATCACAGATACGCAGTATTTT,CSASSVAAITDTQYF
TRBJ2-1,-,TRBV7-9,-,TGTGCCAGCAGCCCTAGGGACCTCAATGAGCAGTTCTTC,CASSPRDLNEQFF
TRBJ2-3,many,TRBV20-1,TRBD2,TGCAGTGCTAGTTCAGTCCGGGTGGGGGGACTAGCGGGGAGAGATACGCAGTATTTT,CSASSVRVGGLAGRDTQYF
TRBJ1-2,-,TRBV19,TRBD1,TGTGCCAGTACCTCCGAGACAGGGAGCTATGGCTACACCTTC,CASTSETGSYGYTF
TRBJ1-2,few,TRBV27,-,TGTGCCAGCAGTCCAGGACAGTTTGTTGACTATGGCTACACCTTC,CASSPGQFVDYGYTF
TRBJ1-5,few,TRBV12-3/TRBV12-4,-,TGTGCCAGCAGTTTAAGGTTACCGGGTCGTCAGCCCCAGCATTTT,CASSLRLPGRQPQHF
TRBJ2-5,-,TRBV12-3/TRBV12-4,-,TGTGCCAGCAGTGGTACCGGGACCCCCTTTGAGACCCAGTACTTC,CASSGTGTPFETQYF
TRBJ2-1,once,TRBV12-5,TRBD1,TGTGCTAGTGGTGTGGGGACAGGGGTCCATGAGCAGTTCTTC,CASGVGTGVHEQFF
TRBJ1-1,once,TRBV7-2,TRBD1,TGTGCCAGCAGCTTCTTCGGGACAGAAGAAGCTTTCTTT,CASSFFGTEEAFF
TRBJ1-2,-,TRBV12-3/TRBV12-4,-,TGTGCCAGCAGTTTAAGAGGGAACGGTGGCTACACCTTC,CASSLRGNGGYTF
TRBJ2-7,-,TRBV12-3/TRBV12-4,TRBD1,TGTGCCAGCGGACCAAGACAGGGGAGCGGCAATGAGCAGTACTTC,CASGPRQGSGNEQYF
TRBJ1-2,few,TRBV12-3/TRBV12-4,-,TGTGCCAGCAGTTTAGTCCGAGGTTTTGAAGGCTACACCTTC,CASSLVRGFEGYTF
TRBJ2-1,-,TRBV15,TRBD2,TGTGCCACCAGCAGGGAGACTAGCGGGGGCGACAATGAGCAGTTCTTC,CATSRETSGGDNEQFF
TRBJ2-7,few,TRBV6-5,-,TGTGCCAGCATTCCTTGGGTGGGGGGCAATGAGCAGTACTTC,CASIPWVGGNEQYF
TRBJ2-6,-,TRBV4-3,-,TGCGCCAGCAGCCAAGATCTTGTCTTTTCCGTAGAGAGGGCCAACGTCCTGACTTTC,CASSQDLVFSVERANVLTF
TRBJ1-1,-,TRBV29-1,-,TGCAGCGTTACGGACAGTGAAGCTTTCTTT,CSVTDSEAFF
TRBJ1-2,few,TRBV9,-,TGTGCCAGCACTACCGAAGCCCGGGTCTATGGCTACACCTTC,CASTTEARVYGYTF
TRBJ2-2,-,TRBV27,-,TGTGCCAGCAGTCACTTCCAGGGTAACACCGGGGAGCTGTTTTTT,CASSHFQGNTGELFF
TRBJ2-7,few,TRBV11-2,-,TGTGCCAGCAGCTTAGGGACAATGAGCTCCTACGAGCAGTACTTC,CASSLGTMSSYEQYF
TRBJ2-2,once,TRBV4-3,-,TGCGCCAGCAGCCAAGGAGGACTCAAGCTGTTTTTT,CASSQGGLKLFF
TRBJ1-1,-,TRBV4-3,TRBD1,TGCGCCAGCAGCCCCGGACAGGGGGCAATGAACACTGAAGCTTTCTTT,CASSPGQGAMNTEAFF
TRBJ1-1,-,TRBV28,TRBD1,TGTGCCAGCCGTGCCTCGACAGGGGGATTGAGTCCGGTGGCCTTAGACACTGAAGCTTTCTTT,CASRASTGGLSPVALDTEAFF
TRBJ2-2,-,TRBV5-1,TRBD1,TGCGCCAGTACGCGGGACAGGGCGAACACCGGGGAGCTGTTTTTT,CASTRDRANTGELFF
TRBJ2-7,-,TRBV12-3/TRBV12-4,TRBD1,TGTGCCAGCATTTACGGGACAGGGAGGGTTGACGAGCAGTACTTC,CASIYGTGRVDEQYF
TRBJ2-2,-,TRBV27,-,TGTGCCAGCAGCCGACTAGGGGAAGGAAGCAACACCGGGGAGCTGTTTTTT,CASSRLGEGSNTGELFF
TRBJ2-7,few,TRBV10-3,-,TGTGCCATCAGCCCCGGGGAACAGAACTCCTACGAGCAGTACTTC,CAISPGEQNSYEQYF
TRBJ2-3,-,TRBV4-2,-,TGTGCCAGCAGCCAAGGGGTAGTAACTCCAGATACGCAGTATTTT,CASSQGVVTPDTQYF
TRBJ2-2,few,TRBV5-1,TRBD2,TGCGCCAGCAGCTCCCCTAGCGGCACCGGGGAGCTGTTTTTT,CASSSPSGTGELFF
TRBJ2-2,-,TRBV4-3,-,TGCGCCAGCAGCCAAGGTCTGAACACCGGGGAGCTGTTTTTT,CASSQGLNTGELFF
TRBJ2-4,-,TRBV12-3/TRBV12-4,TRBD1,TGTGCCAGCAGACTACAGGGGTCCAAAAACATTCAGTACTTC,CASRLQGSKNIQYF
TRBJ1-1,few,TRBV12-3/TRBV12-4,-,TGTGCCAGCAGTCTCCGCCGGGACAAAACTGAAGCTTTCTTT,CASSLRRDKTEAFF
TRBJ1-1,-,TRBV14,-,TGTGCCAGCAGCCCTCAACAGAGGCGCACTGAAGCTTTCTTT,CASSPQQRRTEAFF
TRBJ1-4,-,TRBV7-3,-,TGTGCCAGCAGCCCCGGACAGCATAATAACGAAAAACTGTTTTTT,CASSPGQHNNEKLFF
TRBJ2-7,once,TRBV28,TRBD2,TGTGCCAGCAACCTTGTAGCGGGTGGGAGCTCCTACGAGCAGTACTTC,CASNLVAGGSSYEQYF
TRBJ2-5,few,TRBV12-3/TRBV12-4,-,TGTGCCAGCAGTTTAGGGCAGCTCATGGCCCAGTACTTC,CASSLGQLMAQYF
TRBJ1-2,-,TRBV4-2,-,TGTGCCAGCAGCCAAGAAAATTCCGGACACAACTATGGCTACACCTTC,CASSQENSGHNYGYTF
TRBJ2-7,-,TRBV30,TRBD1,TGTGCCTGGACCTCTGGGACAGGGATCCACGAGCAGTACTTC,CAWTSGTGIHEQYF
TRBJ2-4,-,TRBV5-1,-,TGCGCCAGCAGCGATATATTCGGAGGGACCAAAAACATTCAGTACTTC,CASSDIFGGTKNIQYF
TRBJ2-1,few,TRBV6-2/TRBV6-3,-,TGTGCCAGCAGTGTGTTCGGGTCCTACAATGAGCAGTTCTTC,CASSVFGSYNEQFF
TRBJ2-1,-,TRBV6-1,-,TGTGCCAGCACGGGGAGCTCCTGCAATGAGCAGTTCTTC,CASTGSSCNEQFF
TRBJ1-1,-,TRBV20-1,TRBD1,TGCAGTGCGTATGGCGGGACAGGGGGTCGGCTGAACACTGAAGCTTTCTTT,CSAYGGTGGRLNTEAFF
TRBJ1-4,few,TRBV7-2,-,TGTGCCAGCAGCTTAGTTTTTGAAAAACTGTTTTTT,CASSLVFEKLFF
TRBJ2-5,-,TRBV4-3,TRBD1,TGCGCCAGCAGCCAAGGGGACAGGGACAGGCAGTACTTC,CASSQGDRDRQYF
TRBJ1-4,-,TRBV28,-,TGTGCCAGCAGTTTAAAGTGGCAGCGCAATGAAAAACTGTTTTTT,CASSLKWQRNEKLFF
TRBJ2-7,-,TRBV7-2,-,TGTGCCAGCAGCTTAGGCAGGGGCCTGCCCTACGAGCAGTACTTC,CASSLGRGLPYEQYF
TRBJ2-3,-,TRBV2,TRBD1,TGTGCCAGCAGTGAAGGGGACAGATACGCGTATTTT,CASSEGDRYAYF
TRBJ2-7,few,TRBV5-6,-,TGTGCCAGCAGCTTTCTGTCAGGGGTCTACGAGCAGTACTTC,CASSFLSGVYEQYF
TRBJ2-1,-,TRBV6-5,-,TGTGCCAGCAGGTACGGTCCAAAGAGGGATGAGCAGTTCTTC,CASRYGPKRDEQFF
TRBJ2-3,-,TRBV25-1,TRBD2,TGTGCCAGCAGTGACGTTTGGGCGGGGGGCTTCTCTAGCACAGATACGCAGTATTTT,CASSDVWAGGFSSTDTQYF
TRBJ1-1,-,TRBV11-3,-,TGTGCCAGCAGCTTAGTCCACAGGCCGAACACTGAAGCTTTCTTT,CASSLVHRPNTEAFF
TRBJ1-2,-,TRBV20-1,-,TGCAGTGCTAGTCTTCCAAACTATGACTACACCTTC,CSASLPNYDYTF